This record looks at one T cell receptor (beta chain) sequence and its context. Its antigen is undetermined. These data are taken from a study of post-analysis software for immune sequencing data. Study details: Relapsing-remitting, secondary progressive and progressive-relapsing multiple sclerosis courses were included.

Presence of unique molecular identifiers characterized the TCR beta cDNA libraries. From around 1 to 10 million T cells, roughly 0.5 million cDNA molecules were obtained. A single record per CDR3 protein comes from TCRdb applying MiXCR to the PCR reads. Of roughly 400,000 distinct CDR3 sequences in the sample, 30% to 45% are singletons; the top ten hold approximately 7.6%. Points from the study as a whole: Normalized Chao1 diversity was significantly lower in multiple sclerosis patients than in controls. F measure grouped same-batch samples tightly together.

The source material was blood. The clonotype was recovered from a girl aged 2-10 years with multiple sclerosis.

The CDR3 DNA reads TGTGCCACCAGCGGGCAGCATAGCAATCAGCCCCAGCATTTT. Amino acid sequence: CATSGQHSNQPQHF. The chain carries TRBV24-1 and TRBJ1-5; D remains ambiguous. This CDR3 has 14 amino acids. Trimming took off 7 bases at V and 0 bases at J, with 9 bases between the two ends. Germline lookup yields CDR1 KGHDR and CDR2 SFDVKD.